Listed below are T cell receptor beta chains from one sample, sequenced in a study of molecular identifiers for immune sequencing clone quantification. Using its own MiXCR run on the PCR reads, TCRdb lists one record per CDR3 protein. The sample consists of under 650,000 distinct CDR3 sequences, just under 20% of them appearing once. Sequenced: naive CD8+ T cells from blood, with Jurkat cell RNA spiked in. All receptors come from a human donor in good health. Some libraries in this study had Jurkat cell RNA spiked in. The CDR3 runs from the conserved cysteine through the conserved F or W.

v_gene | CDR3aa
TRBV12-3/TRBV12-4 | CASSEQGVGNQPQHF
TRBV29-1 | CSVEDGGGLGANVLTF
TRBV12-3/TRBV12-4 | CASADHTDTEAFF
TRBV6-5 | CASSYLQGDEKLFF
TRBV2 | CASSEAIIGQVLYEQYF
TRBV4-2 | CASSQARGGNQPQHF
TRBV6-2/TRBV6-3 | CASSYLAVMDEQFF
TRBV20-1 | CSARDRAGRERPDTEAFF
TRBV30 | CAWREGFPYEQYF
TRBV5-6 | CASSLWGVVSQSSYEQYF
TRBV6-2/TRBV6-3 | CASTPGSFEAFF
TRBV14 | CASGSLGSYEQYF
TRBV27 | CASSPITGNTGELFF
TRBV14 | CASSQPRVADTQYF
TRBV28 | CASSLSPTSTEQFF
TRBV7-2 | CASSSSGRDYYNEQFF
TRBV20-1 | CSARNSWELSCEQYF
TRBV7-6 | CASGEGTGGTGELFF
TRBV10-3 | CAISEGTYEQYF
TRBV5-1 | CASGSTDREEFF
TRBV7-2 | CASGSGGRDTQYF
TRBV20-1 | CSAREPGLVWNEQFF
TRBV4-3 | CASSQDRGYGANVLTF
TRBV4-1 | CASSQVTSGGARETQYF
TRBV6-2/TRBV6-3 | CACRPPGLATYEQYF
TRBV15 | CATSREGLRGGYTF
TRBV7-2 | CASSSLLGGEATYEQYF
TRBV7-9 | CASSWGQGDYGYTF
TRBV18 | CASSPRDRLANTGELFF
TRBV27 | CASSTNASGRTATDTQYF
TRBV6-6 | CAGSPGVTDTQYF
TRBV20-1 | CSARSSGTSGYEQYF